One and the same sample provided the 22 T cell receptor beta chains below, sequenced in a study of blood T cell repertoires in COVID-19. Assay: immunoSEQ multiplex PCR; the TCRdb copy retains only in-frame clones and omits some. In the table there are 35,000 to 40,000 clones, approximately 86% of which are singletons. The sample comprised peripheral blood. The source is a man between 65 and 79 years old with acute or convalescent COVID-19.

The J gene is TRBJ2-7, the V gene TRBV18; TRBD1 aligns across 7 bases. Germline assignment: CDR1 KGHSH and CDR2 LQKENI. Unmatched junction bases numbered 14, after V lost 4 bases and J lost 5 bases. The CDR3 has 16 residues. CDR3 residues: CASSRAQGGDSHEQYF. The CDR3 DNA reads as TGTGCCAGCTCACGAGCCCAAGGGGGCGATTCCCACGAGCAGTACTTC.

V usage is TRBV7-2 and J usage is TRBJ2-1; D possibly corresponds to TRBD1 (5 bases). The CDR3 spans 14 residues. Germline V lookup: CDR1 SGHTA, CDR2 FQGNSA. The V gene lost 4 bases and the J gene lost 7 bases, with 14 bases spanning the gap. Here the CDR3 reads CASSSVSAGNEQFF. CDR3 nucleotide sequence: TGTGCCAGCAGCTCAGTATCAGCAGGGAATGAGCAGTTCTTC.

Here the CDR3 reads CATSRDPPGFRAYEQYF. CDR3 bases: TGTGCCACCAGCAGAGACCCCCCAGGGTTCAGGGCCTACGAGCAGTACTTC. The chain combines TRBV15 with TRBJ2-7; weak D call: TRBD1 (5 bases). Germline V gene data show CDR1 as LNHNV and CDR2 as YYDKDF (reference sequence). The CDR3 runs 17 residues. Trimming cost V 0 bases and J 2 bases, with 17 bases left between them.

This chain joins TRBV6-5 and TRBJ2-5, with D possibly being TRBD2 (6 bases). The germline CDR1 and CDR2 sequences are MNHEY and SVGAGI. This CDR3 comprises 15 residues. Trimming cost V 0 bases and J 5 bases, with 13 bases left between them. CDR3 nucleotides: TGTGCCAGCAGTTACTCTCTAGCGAGTCGGGAGACCCAGTACTTC. Encoded protein: CASSYSLASRETQYF.

The genes are TRBV4-1 and TRBJ1-6; 8 positions agree with TRBD1. From germline, CDR1 is MGHRA and CDR2 YSYEKL. The V and J ends lost 5 bases and 10 bases, in that order; junction bases with no gene match: 7. The CDR3 runs to 14 residues. The CDR3 sequence is CASSSRQGSSPLHF. In nucleotides, the CDR3 is TGCGCCAGCAGCTCGAGACAGGGGTCCTCACCCCTCCACTTT.

The rearrangement links TRBV5-7 to TRBJ2-7; the match to TRBD2 covers 10 bases. TRBV5-7 counts as an open reading frame of uncertain function. V gave up 4 bases and J gave up 10 bases; unmatched junction bases: 20. This CDR3 spans 17 amino acids. For the CDR3, the DNA is TGTGCCAGCAGCCCGCCCAGGACTAGCGGCCTTCTACGAGCACAGTACTTC. This encodes CASSPPRTSGLLRAQYF.

The chain uses TRBV12-5 and TRBJ2-7, with 7 nucleotides matching TRBD1. The CDR3 is 14 amino acids. Germline CDR1 reads LGHNT; CDR2 reads FRNRAP. The junction had 4 bases not matched to a gene; V was cut back by 0 bases and J by 5 bases. The CDR3 coding sequence is TGTGCTAGTGGTTTGGTACAGGGGCAGCACGAGCAGTACTTC. Translating gives CASGLVQGQHEQYF. Filled out from reference TRBV12-5 and TRBJ2-7, the complete variable domain reads DARVTQTPRHKVTEMGQEVTMRCQPILGHNTVFWYRQTMMQGLELLAYFRNRAPLDDSGMPKDRFSAEMPDATLATLKIQPSEPRDSAVYFCASGLVQGQHEQYFGPGTRLTVT.

The J gene is TRBJ2-7, the V gene TRBV7-2; 10 bases are shared with TRBD1. Germline assignment: CDR1 SGHTA and CDR2 FQGNSA. The CDR3 is 15 amino acids. The trim removed 8 bases at V and 0 bases at J, leaving 7 bases unmatched. CDR3 amino acids: CASRGGQGSSYEQYF. CDR3 in DNA: TGTGCCAGCCGAGGGGGACAGGGGAGCTCCTACGAGCAGTACTTC.

The V and J genes are TRBV4-2 and TRBJ2-3; 10 positions agree with TRBD1. The CDR3 runs to 14 residues. In germline, CDR1 is LGHNA, CDR2 YNFKEQ. V shed 5 bases, J shed 3 bases, and the junction held 2 bases outside the gene matches. The CDR3 loop reads CASSSDRGTDTQYF. The CDR3 nucleotides are TGTGCCAGCAGCTCGGACAGGGGGACAGATACGCAGTATTTT.

The genes are TRBV9 and TRBJ2-1; possibly TRBD2 for D (6 bases). Per the germline V gene, CDR1 is SGDLS and CDR2 is YYNGEE. V was cut by 6 bases and J by 0 bases, with 13 bases left in between. The CDR3 is 15 amino acids. CDR3 coding DNA: TGTGCCAGCACCCTAGGAGGGAGCTCCTACAATGAGCAGTTCTTC. Translation: CASTLGGSSYNEQFF.

The gene calls are TRBV5-6 and TRBJ1-6; TRBD1 agrees at 7 bases. The CDR3 runs 14 residues. Germline-derived CDR1 and CDR2 are SGHDT and YYEEEE. J gave up 9 bases and V 6 bases, and 9 bases lay outside the gene matches. The CDR3 DNA reads as TGTGCCAGCAAGGGAGACCAGGGGGGTTCACCCCTCCACTTT. Amino acid sequence: CASKGDQGGSPLHF.

The rearrangement links TRBV28 to TRBJ2-7; TRBD1 aligns across 10 bases. Germline V lookup: CDR1 MDHEN, CDR2 SYDVKM. The V segment lost 6 bases and the J segment 6 bases; nucleotides outside the gene matches: 11. The CDR3 runs to 15 residues. The CDR3 coding sequence is TGTGCCAGCAGCCAACCGGGACAGGGGCGAGGCGAGCAGTACTTC. Translation gives CASSQPGQGRGEQYF.

This clone occurred a few times. This chain connects TRBV7-9 to TRBJ1-2; unclear D gene. The CDR3 runs 14 residues. Trimming took 1 base from V and 8 from J, leaving 14 bases between them. CDR1 and CDR2 (germline): SEHNR, FQNEAQ (reference sequence). The CDR3 spells CASSLDLKGVGYTF. In DNA, the CDR3 is TGTGCCAGCAGCTTAGATTTAAAGGGAGTGGGCTACACCTTC.

This chain uses TRBV28 with TRBJ2-5, with D possibly being TRBD2 (5 bases). The CDR3 runs 14 residues. The germline V and J ends were trimmed by 2 bases and 0 bases, with 7 bases remaining between them. The germline CDR1 and CDR2 sequences are MDHEN and SYDVKM. The CDR3 spells CASSLGLYQETQYF. CDR3 coding DNA: TGTGCCAGCAGTTTAGGACTTTACCAAGAGACCCAGTACTTC.

V gene TRBV2 combines with J gene TRBJ2-7, with a weak D call TRBD1 (6 bases). The V gene's germline CDR1 is SNHLY and CDR2 FYNNEI. The CDR3 runs to 15 residues. V was pared by 2 bases and J by 6 bases, with 17 bases between. The CDR3 loop reads CASSEFGQTFGEQYF. As DNA, the CDR3 is TGTGCCAGCAGTGAATTTGGACAGACTTTTGGCGAGCAGTACTTC.

This clone was observed once. The CDR3 loop reads CASTLQNAGEQYF. CDR3 nucleotide sequence: TGTGCCAGCACTCTACAAAATGCCGGGGAGCAGTACTTC. The rearrangement uses TRBV5-4 and TRBJ2-7; D is uncertain. The CDR3 length is 13 residues. With 6 bases removed from V and 7 bases from J, the gap between germline ends came to 17 bases. Germline CDR1 is SGHNT and CDR2 is YYREEE (reference sequence).

This chain connects TRBV6-5 to TRBJ2-7; 10 bases agree with TRBD1. With 6 bases clipped from V and 2 bases from J, the junction kept 7 bases outside the gene matches. CDR1 is MNHEY, CDR2 SVGAGI, per germline. The CDR3 is made up of 15 amino acids. The DNA of the CDR3 is TGTGCCAGCAGCAAAACCGGACAGGGGGCCTACGAGCAGTACTTC. Encoded protein: CASSKTGQGAYEQYF.

A single count supports this clone. The DNA of the CDR3 is TGTGCCAGCAGCTGGGGGGACAGAACCTACGAGCAGTACTTC. It translates to CASSWGDRTYEQYF. The rearrangement joins TRBV27 to TRBJ2-7; D perhaps matches TRBD1 (7 bases). V gave up 6 bases and J gave up 2 bases, with 14 bases separating them. The CDR3 spans 14 residues. CDR1 and CDR2 from the germline V gene are MNHEY and SMNVEV (reference sequence).

The CDR3 DNA reads TGTGCCAGCAGCTTAACGAGGGGGAATGGCTACACCTTC. It encodes CASSLTRGNGYTF. The chain uses TRBV7-3 and TRBJ1-2; perhaps TRBD1 as D (6 bases). CDR3 length: 13 residues. Per germline, CDR1 SGHTA and CDR2 FQGTGA. V was shortened by 0 bases and J by 6 bases, with 8 bases between the two germline ends.

The table lists this clone with a count of one. This sequence joins TRBV5-1 and TRBJ2-5; 8 bases are shared with TRBD2. The V gene end was trimmed by 4 bases and the J gene end by 5 bases; junction bases not matched to a gene: 13. Germline V CDR1 and CDR2: SGHRS, YFSETQ. The CDR3 runs 16 residues. CDR3 nucleotides: TGCGCCAGCAGCAGTGGACTAGCCATGTTCCAGGAGACCCAGTACTTC. It is translated as CASSSGLAMFQETQYF.

This rearrangement joins TRBV9 to TRBJ2-1; D might be TRBD2 (6 bases). V lost 6 bases to trimming and J lost 5 bases, with 15 bases between them. The CDR3 is 14 amino acids. The germline V gene encodes CDR1 SGDLS and CDR2 YYNGEE. The CDR3 DNA is TGTGCCAGCAACGGGGGAGACCAGAACAATGAGCAGTTCTTC. It specifies CASNGGDQNNEQFF.

V is TRBV19 and J is TRBJ2-3, with a possible D match to TRBD2 (5 bases). Germline V gene data show CDR1 as LNHDA and CDR2 as SQIVND (reference sequence). The CDR3 has 13 amino acids. V was trimmed by 5 bases and J by 4 bases, leaving 10 bases between them. In DNA form, the CDR3 reads TGTGCCAGTAGTGTATCGCGGGCAGATACGCAGTATTTT. It codes for CASSVSRADTQYF.